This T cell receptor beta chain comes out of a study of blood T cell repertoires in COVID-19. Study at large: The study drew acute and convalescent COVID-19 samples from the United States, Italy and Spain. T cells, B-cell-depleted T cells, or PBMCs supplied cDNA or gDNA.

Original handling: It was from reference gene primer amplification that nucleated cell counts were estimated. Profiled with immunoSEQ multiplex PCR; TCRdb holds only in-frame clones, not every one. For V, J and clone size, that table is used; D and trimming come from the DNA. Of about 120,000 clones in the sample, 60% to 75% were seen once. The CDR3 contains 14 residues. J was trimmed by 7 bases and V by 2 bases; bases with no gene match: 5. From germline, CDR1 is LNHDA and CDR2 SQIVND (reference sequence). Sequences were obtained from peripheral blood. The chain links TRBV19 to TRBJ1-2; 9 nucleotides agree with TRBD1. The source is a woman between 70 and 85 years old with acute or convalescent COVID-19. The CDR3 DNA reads TGTGCCAGTAGTATACCACAGGGGGCTTCTGGCTACACCTTC. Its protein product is CASSIPQGASGYTF.